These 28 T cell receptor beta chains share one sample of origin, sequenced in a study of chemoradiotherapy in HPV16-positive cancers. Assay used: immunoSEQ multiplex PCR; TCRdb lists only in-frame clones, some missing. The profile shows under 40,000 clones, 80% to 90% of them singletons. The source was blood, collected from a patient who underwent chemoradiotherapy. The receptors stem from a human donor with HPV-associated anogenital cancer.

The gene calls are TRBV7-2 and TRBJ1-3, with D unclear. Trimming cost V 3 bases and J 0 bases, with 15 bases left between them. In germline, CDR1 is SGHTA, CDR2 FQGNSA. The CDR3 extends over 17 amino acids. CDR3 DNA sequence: TGTGCCAGCAGCTTCTCTGGGAGGCAGAACTCTGGAAACACCATATATTTT. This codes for CASSFSGRQNSGNTIYF.

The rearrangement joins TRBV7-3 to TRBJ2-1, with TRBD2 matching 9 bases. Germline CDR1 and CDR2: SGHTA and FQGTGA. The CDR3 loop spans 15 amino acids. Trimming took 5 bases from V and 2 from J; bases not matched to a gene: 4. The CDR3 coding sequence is TGTGCCAGCAGCGCCTCTAGCGGGACCTACAATGAGCAGTTCTTC. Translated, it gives CASSASSGTYNEQFF.

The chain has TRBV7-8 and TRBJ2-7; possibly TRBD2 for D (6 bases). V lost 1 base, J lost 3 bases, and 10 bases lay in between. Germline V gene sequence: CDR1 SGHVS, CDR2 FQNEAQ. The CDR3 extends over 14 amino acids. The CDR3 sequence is CASSLDGGNYEQYF. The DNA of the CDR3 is TGTGCCAGCAGCTTAGACGGGGGTAACTACGAGCAGTACTTC.

The CDR3 nucleotides read TGTGCCAGCAGCTTAAGCGACGAGGGGTCTACGTATTTT. It encodes CASSLSDEGSTYF. This sequence joins TRBV7-2 and TRBJ2-3, with D tentatively TRBD1 or TRBD2 (5 bases each). Germline V gene lookup returns CDR1 SGHTA and CDR2 FQGNSA. V was clipped by 2 bases and J by 14 bases, with 17 bases between them. This CDR3 is built from 13 residues.

CDR3 DNA: TGTGCCATGGGGGGCTGGGTCCTACGACAGGGTTCATTGGTATACGAGCAGTACTTC. It yields the protein CAMGGWVLRQGSLVYEQYF. The gene calls are TRBV10-3 and TRBJ2-7; TRBD1 is a possible D gene (7 bases). This CDR3 contains 19 residues. CDR1 and CDR2 from the germline V gene are ENHRY and SYGVKD. Trimming took off 9 bases at V and 4 bases at J, with 34 bases between the two ends.

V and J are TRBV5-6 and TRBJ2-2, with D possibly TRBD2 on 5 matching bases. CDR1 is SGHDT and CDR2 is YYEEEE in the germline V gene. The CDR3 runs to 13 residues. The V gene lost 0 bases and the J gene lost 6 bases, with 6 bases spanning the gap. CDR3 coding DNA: TGTGCCAGCAGCTTGGGAGGGCCCGGGGAGCTGTTTTTT. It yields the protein CASSLGGPGELFF. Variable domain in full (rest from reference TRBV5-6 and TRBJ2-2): DAGVTQSPTHLIKTRGQQVTLRCSPKSGHDTVSWYQQALGQGPQFIFQYYEEEERQRGNFPDRFSGHQFPNYSSELNVNALLLGDSALYLCASSLGGPGELFFGEGSRLTVL.

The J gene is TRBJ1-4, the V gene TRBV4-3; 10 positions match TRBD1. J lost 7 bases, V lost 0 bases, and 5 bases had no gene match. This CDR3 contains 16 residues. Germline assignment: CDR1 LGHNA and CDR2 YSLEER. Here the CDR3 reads CASSQDAGQGIEKLFF. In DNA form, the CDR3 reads TGCGCCAGCAGCCAAGATGCGGGACAGGGGATTGAAAAACTGTTTTTT.

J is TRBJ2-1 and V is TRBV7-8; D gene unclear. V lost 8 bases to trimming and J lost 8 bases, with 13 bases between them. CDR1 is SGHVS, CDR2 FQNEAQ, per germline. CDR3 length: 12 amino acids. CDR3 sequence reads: CASLKARDEQFF. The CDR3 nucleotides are TGTGCCAGCTTGAAGGCCCGGGATGAGCAGTTCTTC.

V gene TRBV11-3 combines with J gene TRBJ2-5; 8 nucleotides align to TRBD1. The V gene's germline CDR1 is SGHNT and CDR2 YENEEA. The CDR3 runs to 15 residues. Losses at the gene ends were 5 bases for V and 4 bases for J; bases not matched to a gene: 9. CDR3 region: CASSPRQGIGETQYF. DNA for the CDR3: TGTGCCAGCAGCCCCAGACAGGGGATCGGAGAGACCCAGTACTTC.

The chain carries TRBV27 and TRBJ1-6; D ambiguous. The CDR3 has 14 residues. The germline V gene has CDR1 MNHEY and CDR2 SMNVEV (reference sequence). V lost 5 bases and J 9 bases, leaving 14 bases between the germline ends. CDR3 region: CASSPGLPGSPLHF. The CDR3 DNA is TGTGCCAGCAGTCCGGGCCTGCCGGGTTCACCCCTCCACTTT.

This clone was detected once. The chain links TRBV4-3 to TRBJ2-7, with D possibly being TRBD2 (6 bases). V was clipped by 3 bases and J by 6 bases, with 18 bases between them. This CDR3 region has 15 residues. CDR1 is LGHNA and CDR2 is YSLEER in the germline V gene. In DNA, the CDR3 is TGCGCCAGCAGCCATGGCTCGGGCGGGGCCTTCGAGCAGTACTTC. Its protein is CASSHGSGGAFEQYF.

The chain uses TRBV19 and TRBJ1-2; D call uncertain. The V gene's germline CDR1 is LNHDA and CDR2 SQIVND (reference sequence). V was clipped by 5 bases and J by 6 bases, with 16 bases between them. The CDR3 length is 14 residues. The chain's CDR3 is CASSHRTGGDGYTF. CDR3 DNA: TGTGCCAGTAGTCACCGGACGGGTGGGGATGGCTACACCTTC.

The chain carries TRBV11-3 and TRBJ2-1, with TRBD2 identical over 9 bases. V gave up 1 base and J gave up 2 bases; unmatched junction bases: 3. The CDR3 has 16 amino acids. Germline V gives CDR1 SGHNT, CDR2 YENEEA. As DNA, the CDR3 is TGTGCCAGCAGCTTAGCTAGCGGGAATACCTACAATGAGCAGTTCTTC. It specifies CASSLASGNTYNEQFF.

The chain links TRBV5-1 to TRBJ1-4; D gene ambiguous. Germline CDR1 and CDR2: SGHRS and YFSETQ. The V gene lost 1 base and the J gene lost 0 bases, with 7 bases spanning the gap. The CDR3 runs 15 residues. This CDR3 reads CASSLNTATNEKLFF. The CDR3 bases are TGCGCCAGCAGCTTGAATACCGCAACTAATGAAAAACTGTTTTTT. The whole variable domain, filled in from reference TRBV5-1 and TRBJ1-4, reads KAGVTQTPRYLIKTRGQQVTLSCSPISGHRSVSWYQQTPGQGLQFLFEYFSETQRNKGNFPGRFSGRQFSNSRSEMNVSTLELGDSALYLCASSLNTATNEKLFFGSGTQLSVL.

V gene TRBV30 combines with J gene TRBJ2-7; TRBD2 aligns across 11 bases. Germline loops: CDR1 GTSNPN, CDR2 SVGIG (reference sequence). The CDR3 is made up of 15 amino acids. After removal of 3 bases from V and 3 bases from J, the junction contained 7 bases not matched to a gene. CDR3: CAWRLAGATHYEQYF. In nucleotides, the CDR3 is TGTGCCTGGAGACTAGCGGGGGCAACCCACTACGAGCAGTACTTC.

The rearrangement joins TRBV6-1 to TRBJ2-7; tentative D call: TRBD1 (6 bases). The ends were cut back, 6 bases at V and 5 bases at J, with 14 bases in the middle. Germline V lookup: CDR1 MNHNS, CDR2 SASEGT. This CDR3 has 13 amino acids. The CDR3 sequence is CASRITGINEQYF. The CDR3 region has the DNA TGTGCCAGCAGAATTACAGGGATCAACGAGCAGTACTTC.

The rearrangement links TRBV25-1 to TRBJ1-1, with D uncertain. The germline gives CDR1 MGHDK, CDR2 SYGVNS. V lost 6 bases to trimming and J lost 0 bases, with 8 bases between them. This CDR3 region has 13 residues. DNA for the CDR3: TGTGCCAGCAGCGCCACAGTGAACACTGAAGCTTTCTTT. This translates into CASSATVNTEAFF.

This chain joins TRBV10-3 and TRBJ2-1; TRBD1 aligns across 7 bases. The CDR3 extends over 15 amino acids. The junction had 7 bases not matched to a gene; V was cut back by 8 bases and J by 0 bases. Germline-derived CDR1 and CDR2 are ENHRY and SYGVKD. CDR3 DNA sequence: TGTGCCATCGGGAGACAGGGCAACTCCTACAATGAGCAGTTCTTC. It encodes CAIGRQGNSYNEQFF.

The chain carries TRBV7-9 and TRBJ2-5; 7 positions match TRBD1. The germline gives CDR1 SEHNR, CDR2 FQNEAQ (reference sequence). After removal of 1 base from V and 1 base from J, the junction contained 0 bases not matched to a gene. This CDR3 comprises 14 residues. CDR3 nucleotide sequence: TGTGCCAGCAGCTTAGGGACAGGCCAAGAGACCCAGTACTTC. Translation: CASSLGTGQETQYF.

CDR3 region: CASSLGSTGIQFF. CDR3 nucleotides: TGCGCCAGCAGCTTGGGGTCTACAGGGATCCAGTTCTTC. The J gene is TRBJ2-1, the V gene TRBV5-1; D is perhaps TRBD1 (6 bases). This CDR3 has 13 amino acids. Germline-derived CDR1 and CDR2 are SGHRS and YFSETQ. V lost 0 bases to trimming and J lost 13 bases, with 14 bases between them.

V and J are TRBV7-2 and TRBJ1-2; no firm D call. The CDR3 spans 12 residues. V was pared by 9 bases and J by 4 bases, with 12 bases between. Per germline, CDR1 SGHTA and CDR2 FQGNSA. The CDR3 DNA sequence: TGTGCCAGTAACCCGAGGTCCTATGGCTACACCTTC. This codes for CASNPRSYGYTF.

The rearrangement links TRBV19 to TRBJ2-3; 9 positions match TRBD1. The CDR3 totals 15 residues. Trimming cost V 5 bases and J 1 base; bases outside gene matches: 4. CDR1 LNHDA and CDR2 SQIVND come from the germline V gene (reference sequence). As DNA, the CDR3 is TGTGCCAGTAGTCCCAGGACAGGGGGCACAGATACGCAGTATTTT. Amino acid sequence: CASSPRTGGTDTQYF.

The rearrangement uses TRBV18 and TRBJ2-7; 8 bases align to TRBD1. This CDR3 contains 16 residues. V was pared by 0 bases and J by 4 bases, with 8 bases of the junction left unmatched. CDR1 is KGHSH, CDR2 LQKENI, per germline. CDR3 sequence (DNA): TGTGCCAGCTCACCACCGGGACAGGCCAACCCATACGAGCAGTACTTC. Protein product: CASSPPGQANPYEQYF.

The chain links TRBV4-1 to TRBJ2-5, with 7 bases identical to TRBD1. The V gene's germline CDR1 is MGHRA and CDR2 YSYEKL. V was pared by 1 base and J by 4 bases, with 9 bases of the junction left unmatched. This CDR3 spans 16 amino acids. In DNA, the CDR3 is TGCGCCAGCAGCCAAGCCCGAACAGGGGACGTAGAGACCCAGTACTTC. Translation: CASSQARTGDVETQYF.

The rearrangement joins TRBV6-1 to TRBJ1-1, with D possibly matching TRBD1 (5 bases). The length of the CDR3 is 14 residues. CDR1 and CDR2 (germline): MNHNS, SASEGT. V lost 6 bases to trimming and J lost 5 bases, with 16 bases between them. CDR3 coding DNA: TGTGCCAGCAGCTCGATAAGGGGAGTAACTGAAGCTTTCTTT. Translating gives CASSSIRGVTEAFF.

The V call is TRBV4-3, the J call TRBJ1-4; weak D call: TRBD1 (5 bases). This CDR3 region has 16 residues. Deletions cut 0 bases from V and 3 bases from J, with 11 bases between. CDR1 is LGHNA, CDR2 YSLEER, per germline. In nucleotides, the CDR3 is TGCGCCAGCAGCCAAGACCGGGGCAGGTCTAATGAAAAACTGTTTTTT. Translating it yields CASSQDRGRSNEKLFF.

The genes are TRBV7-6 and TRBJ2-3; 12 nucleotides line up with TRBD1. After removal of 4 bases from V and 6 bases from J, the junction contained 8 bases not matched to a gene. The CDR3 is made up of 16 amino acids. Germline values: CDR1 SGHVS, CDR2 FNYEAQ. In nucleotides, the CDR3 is TGTGCCAGCAGCTCAGGGACAGGGGGCAGTTTTGATACGCAGTATTTT. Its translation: CASSSGTGGSFDTQYF.

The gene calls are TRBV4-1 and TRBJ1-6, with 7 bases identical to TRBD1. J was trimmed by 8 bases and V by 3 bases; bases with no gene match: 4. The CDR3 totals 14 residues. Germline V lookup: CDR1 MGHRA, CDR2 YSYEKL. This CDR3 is CASSHRQGDSPLHF. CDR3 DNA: TGCGCCAGCAGCCATCGACAGGGTGATTCACCCCTCCACTTT.